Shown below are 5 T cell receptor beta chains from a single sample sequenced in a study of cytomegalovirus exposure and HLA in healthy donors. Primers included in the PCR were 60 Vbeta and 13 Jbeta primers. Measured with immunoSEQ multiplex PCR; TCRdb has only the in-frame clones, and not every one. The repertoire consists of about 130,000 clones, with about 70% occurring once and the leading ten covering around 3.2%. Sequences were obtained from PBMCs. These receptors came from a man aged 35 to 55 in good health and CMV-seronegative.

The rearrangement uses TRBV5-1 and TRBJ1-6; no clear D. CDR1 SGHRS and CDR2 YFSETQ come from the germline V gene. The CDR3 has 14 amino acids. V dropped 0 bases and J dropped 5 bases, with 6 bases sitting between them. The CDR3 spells CASSLGADNSPLHF. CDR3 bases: TGCGCCAGCAGCTTGGGGGCAGATAATTCACCCCTCCACTTT.

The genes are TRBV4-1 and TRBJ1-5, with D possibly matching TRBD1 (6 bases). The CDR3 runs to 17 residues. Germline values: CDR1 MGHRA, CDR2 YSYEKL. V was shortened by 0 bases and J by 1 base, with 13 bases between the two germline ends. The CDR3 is CASSQDRGAMSNQPQHF. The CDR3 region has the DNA TGCGCCAGCAGCCAAGATCGGGGGGCAATGAGCAATCAGCCCCAGCATTTT.

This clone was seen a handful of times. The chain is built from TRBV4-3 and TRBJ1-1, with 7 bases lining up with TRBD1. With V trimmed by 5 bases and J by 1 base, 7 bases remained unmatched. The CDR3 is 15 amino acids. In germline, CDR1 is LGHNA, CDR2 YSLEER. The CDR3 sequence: CASSNRGLGNTEAFF. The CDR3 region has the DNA TGCGCCAGCAGCAACAGGGGTTTGGGGAACACTGAAGCTTTCTTT.

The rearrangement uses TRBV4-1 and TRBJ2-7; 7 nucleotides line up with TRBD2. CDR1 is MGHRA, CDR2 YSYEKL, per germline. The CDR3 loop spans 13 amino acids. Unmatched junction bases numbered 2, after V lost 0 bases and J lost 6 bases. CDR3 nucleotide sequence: TGCGCCAGCAGCCAAGAGTGGGGGGGCGAGCAGTACTTC. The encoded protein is CASSQEWGGEQYF.

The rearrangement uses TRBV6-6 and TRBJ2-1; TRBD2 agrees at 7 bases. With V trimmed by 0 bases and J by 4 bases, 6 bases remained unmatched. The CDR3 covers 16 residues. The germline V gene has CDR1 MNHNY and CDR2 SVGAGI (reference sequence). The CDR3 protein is CASSYSLAAQYNEQFF. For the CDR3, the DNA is TGTGCCAGCAGTTACTCGCTAGCGGCCCAATACAATGAGCAGTTCTTC.